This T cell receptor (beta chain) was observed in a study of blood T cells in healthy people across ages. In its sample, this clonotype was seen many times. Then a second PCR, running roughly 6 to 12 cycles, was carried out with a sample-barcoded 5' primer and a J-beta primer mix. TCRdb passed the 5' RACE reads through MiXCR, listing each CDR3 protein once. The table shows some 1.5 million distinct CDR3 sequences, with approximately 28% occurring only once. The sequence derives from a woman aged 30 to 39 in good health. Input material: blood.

The CDR3 region has the DNA TGCGCCAGCAGCCAAGTTCCGGGGGTGGGGGAGACCCAGTACTTC. Amino acid sequence: CASSQVPGVGETQYF. V gene TRBV4-1 combines with J gene TRBJ2-5; weak D call: TRBD2 (6 bases). Per the germline V gene, CDR1 is MGHRA and CDR2 is YSYEKL. CDR3 size: 15 residues. Deletions cut 1 base from V and 5 bases from J, with 14 bases between.